The 4 T cell receptor beta chains below all came from one sample that was sequenced in a study of blood T cell repertoires in COVID-19. Data came from immunoSEQ multiplex PCR; TCRdb stores just in-frame clones and leaves some out. The sample shows around 140,000 clones, over 75% of them seen only once. Sequencing input: peripheral blood. The receptors stem from a human donor in a cohort sampled during active COVID-19.

As DNA, the CDR3 is TGCGCCAGCAGTGTACAGACAGGGCTTGGGTATGGCTACACCTTC. This codes for CASSVQTGLGYGYTF. This sequence joins TRBV10-2 and TRBJ1-2, with 7 bases matching TRBD1. The CDR3 is 15 residues long. V trimming: 4 bases; J trimming: 5 bases; junction bases outside the gene matches: 10. Germline V gene lookup returns CDR1 WSHSY and CDR2 SAAADI.

This chain uses TRBV5-1 with TRBJ2-7; possibly TRBD1 for D (5 bases). From germline, CDR1 is SGHRS and CDR2 YFSETQ. Trimming removed 1 base at V and 7 bases at J, with 15 bases between. CDR3 length: 14 amino acids. The CDR3 region is CASSLLQGAKEQYF. The DNA for the CDR3 is TGCGCCAGCAGCTTGTTACAAGGGGCGAAGGAGCAGTACTTC.

The chain links TRBV18 to TRBJ2-1; D not certain. The CDR3 runs 15 residues. The germline V gene encodes CDR1 KGHSH and CDR2 LQKENI. Trimming shortened V by 6 bases and J by 2 bases, and 14 bases separated the two germline ends. CDR3: CASSYSSPPYNEQFF. The CDR3, as DNA: TGTGCCAGCTCTTACAGCTCTCCCCCCTACAATGAGCAGTTCTTC.

The chain recombines TRBV30 with TRBJ2-7, with 8 nucleotides matching TRBD1. CDR3 length: 12 residues. The V gene's germline CDR1 is GTSNPN and CDR2 SVGIG (reference sequence). V shed 5 bases and J 3 bases; nucleotides not matched to a gene: 3. The CDR3 sequence is CAWGTGGYEQYF. As DNA, the CDR3 is TGTGCCTGGGGTACAGGGGGCTACGAGCAGTACTTC.